The clone carrying this T cell receptor beta chain was counted ten times or more. This sample is drawn from a study of human T cells and chemical hapten exposure. Sample time point: patch test 2, 6 weeks after DPC sensitization. The treatment here: therapeutic diphenylcyclopropenone sensitization with weekly scalp DPC. TCRdb itself ran the RACE reads through MiXCR, one entry per CDR3 protein. The sample shows tens of thousands of distinct CDR3 sequences, around 9.6% of them seen only once. Germline V gene data show CDR1 as SQVTM and CDR2 as ANQGSEA. This CDR3 is 15 amino acids long. V lost 4 bases and J lost 0, with 12 bases in between.

The sequencing here drew on whole blood, taken in connection with sensitization to the hapten diphenylcyclopropenone (DPC). The chain employs TRBV29-1 and TRBJ2-2; a weak D match, TRBD1 (6 bases). The origin of this receptor is a woman between 25 and 40 years old with alopecia areata. Some clones in this sample may be carry-over from other donors' samples. CDR3 sequence: CSVGTGHTNTGELFF. The CDR3 DNA sequence: TGCAGCGTTGGAACGGGACATACGAACACCGGGGAGCTGTTTTTT.